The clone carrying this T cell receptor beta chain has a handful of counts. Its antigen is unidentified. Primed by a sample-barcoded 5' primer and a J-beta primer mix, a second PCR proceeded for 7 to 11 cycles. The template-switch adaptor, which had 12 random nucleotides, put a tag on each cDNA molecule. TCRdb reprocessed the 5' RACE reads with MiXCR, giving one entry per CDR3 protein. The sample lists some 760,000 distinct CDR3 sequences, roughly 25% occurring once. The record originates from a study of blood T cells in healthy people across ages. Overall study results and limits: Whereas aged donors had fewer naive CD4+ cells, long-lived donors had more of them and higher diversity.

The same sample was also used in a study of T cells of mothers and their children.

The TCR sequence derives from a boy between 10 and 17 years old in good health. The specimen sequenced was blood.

The CDR3 is CASSSPGQGKNIQYF. The DNA for the CDR3 is TGTGCCAGCAGCTCCCCGGGACAGGGGAAAAACATTCAGTACTTC. The chain joins TRBV11-1 to TRBJ2-4; 10 bases are shared with TRBD1. This CDR3 is built from 15 residues. V was clipped by 4 bases and J by 4 bases; unmatched bases: 4. Germline V lookup: CDR1 SGHAT, CDR2 FQDESV (reference sequence).